This TCR beta chain was sequenced in a study of post-analysis software for immune sequencing data. With respect to this clonotype: As yet, its antigen is unknown.

The CDR3 consists of 20 residues. Germline V CDR1 and CDR2: LNHNV, YYDKDF (reference sequence). V gave up 0 bases and J gave up 2 bases; unmatched junction bases: 14. Unique molecular identifiers tagged the TCR beta cDNA libraries. TCRdb re-called the PCR reads with MiXCR, one entry per CDR3 protein. The sample holds about 190,000 distinct CDR3 sequences; 25% to 30% are singletons and the top ten take approximately 3.6%. Study-wide results and caveats: Patients carried 4 or 5 TRBV segments more frequently than controls did, and TRBV5-6, TRBV5-1 and TRBV20-1 were among them.

The chain employs TRBV15 and TRBJ2-3; 10 bases fit TRBD2. This sequence was found in a girl under 18 with multiple sclerosis. The specimen was blood. CDR3 DNA: TGTGCCACCAGCAGAGAGAGAAGCACGAGCGGGGGGGCCGTCACAGATACGCAGTATTTT. As protein: CATSRERSTSGGAVTDTQYF.